This TCR beta chain was sequenced in a study of T-cell reconstitution after alpha-beta-depleted transplantation in children. Study results and limitations: By about two months after transplant, alpha-beta T cells reportedly arose from several hundred graft clones that had expanded. It was newly produced T cells that mostly accounted for T-cell counts and diversity one year after transplant. Some patients showed high day-60 TCRbeta diversity, which derived from surviving recipient T cells and thymic progenitors.

This clonotype was detected many times. Antigen unknown. Unique molecular identifiers were incorporated into the prepared TCRbeta library. TCRdb analysed the PCR reads with MiXCR anew, one entry per CDR3 protein. The sample includes 800,000 to 1,000,000 distinct CDR3 sequences, about 26% seen only once; the top ten take more than 25%. V gave up 3 bases and J gave up 5 bases; unmatched junction bases: 9. Germline values: CDR1 SQVTM, CDR2 ANQGSEA. The CDR3 has 14 residues. The chain recombines TRBV29-1 with TRBJ1-1; 7 bases are a match to TRBD1. The source is a boy less than two years old who had a stem cell transplant for SCID, so the T cells may come from the graft donor. This material consisted of PBMCs, mostly from graft donor cells, taken 360 days after TCRalphabeta/CD19-depleted stem cell transplant. Here the CDR3 DNA reads TGCAGCGTTGACCAGGGGGGCTGGAGGACTGAAGCTTTCTTT. It translates to CSVDQGGWRTEAFF.